The T cell receptor beta chain described here comes from a study of T cells after posttransplantation cyclophosphamide. Germline CDR1 MNHNS, CDR2 SASEGT. There are 10 residues in the CDR3. V lost 9 bases and J lost 4, with 6 bases in between. The data were produced by immunoSEQ multiplex PCR, yet TCRdb's version contains in-frame clones alone and is incomplete. The repertoire includes tens of thousands of clones, approximately 86% of them detected once, and about 2% sits in the top ten. Control samples came 1 year after myeloablative marrow transplants with methotrexate plus calcineurin inhibitor. This clonotype was obtained from a female patient aged 30 to 40 who received an allogeneic stem cell transplant from an unrelated donor, was CMV-positive, and had acute and chronic GVHD. Some T cells may be graft donor cells. The sample in question was PBMCs, obtained 362 days after allogeneic stem cell transplant with calcineurin inhibitor and methotrexate. The chain couples TRBV6-1 to TRBJ1-1; D uncertain. The CDR3 nucleotides are TGTGCCAGTGGGCGCACTGAAGCTTTCTTT. Translated, it gives CASGRTEAFF.